The source of this T cell receptor (beta chain) is a study of T-cell memory formation after mild COVID-19. The germline V and J ends were trimmed by 6 bases and 10 bases, with 21 bases remaining between them. CDR3 length: 14 residues. In germline, CDR1 is MNHEY, CDR2 SVGAGI. Study conclusions and caveats: Contracting clones from day 15 to 85 had balanced CD4/CD8; later expanders favoured CD4+. What remained unconfirmed was the SARS-CoV-2 specificity of second-wave clones peaking on day 37.

This clonotype was found a few times. The antigen is undetermined. Using its own MiXCR run on the 5' RACE reads, TCRdb lists one record per CDR3 protein. The table shows hundreds of thousands of distinct CDR3 sequences, with less than 25% occurring only once. The clonotype was recovered from an adult woman who had mild COVID-19 (a few samples of this study predate the infection). Cell type and time point are not known. The J gene is TRBJ1-1, the V gene TRBV6-5; D might be TRBD1 (5 bases). Source material: PBMCs or a T cell subset sorted from them (not recorded which). The CDR3 sequence: CASSQVGVGGGAFF. CDR3 coding DNA: TGTGCCAGCAGCCAAGTCGGGGTCGGCGGGGGAGCTTTCTTT.